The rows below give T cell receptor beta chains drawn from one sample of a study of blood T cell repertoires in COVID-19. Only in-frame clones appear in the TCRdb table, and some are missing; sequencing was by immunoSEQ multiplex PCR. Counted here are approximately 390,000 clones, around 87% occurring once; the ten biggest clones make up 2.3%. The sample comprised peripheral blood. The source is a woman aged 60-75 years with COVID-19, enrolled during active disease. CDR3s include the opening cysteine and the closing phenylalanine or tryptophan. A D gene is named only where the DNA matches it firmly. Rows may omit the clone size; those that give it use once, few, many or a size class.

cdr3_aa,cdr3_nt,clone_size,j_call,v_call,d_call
CASSLAPRSGELFF,TGTGCCAGCAGCTTAGCGCCTAGAAGCGGGGAGCTGTTTTTT,few,TRBJ2-2,TRBV7-9,NA
CASSLSLLGNIQYF,TGTGCCAGCAGCTTAAGCCTCCTAGGAAACATTCAGTACTTC,NA,TRBJ2-4,TRBV7-9,NA
CASNQGNNSPLHF,TGTGCCAGCAATCAGGGGAATAATTCACCCCTCCACTTT,NA,TRBJ1-6,TRBV2,NA
CATSRDRQLANYGYTF,TGTGCCACCAGCAGAGATCGCCAGCTAGCTAACTATGGCTACACCTTC,NA,TRBJ1-2,TRBV15,NA
CASSSSFSGGYTF,TGTGCCAGCAGTTCATCGTTTAGCGGTGGCTACACCTTC,NA,TRBJ1-2,TRBV6-2/TRBV6-3,NA
CASSLQRSSYNEQFF,TGTGCCAGCTCCCTACAGCGGAGCTCCTACAATGAGCAGTTCTTC,NA,TRBJ2-1,TRBV28,NA
CASSLQGEKLFF,TGTGCCAGTTCCTTACAGGGTGAAAAACTGTTTTTT,NA,TRBJ1-4,TRBV12-3/TRBV12-4,NA
CASSRNPTSGTGEGAQYF,TGTGCCAGCAGCCGAAACCCGACTAGCGGAACAGGGGAGGGGGCCCAGTACTTC,NA,TRBJ2-5,TRBV11-2,TRBD2
CAISKFSTGTANTEAFF,TGTGCCATCAGCAAATTCTCAACCGGGACAGCGAACACTGAAGCTTTCTTT,NA,TRBJ1-1,TRBV10-3,TRBD1
CASSQTGISTDTQYF,TGTGCCAGCAGCCAGACAGGGATTAGCACAGATACGCAGTATTTT,NA,TRBJ2-3,TRBV7-3,TRBD1
CASSSILQGQSNEKLFF,TGTGCCAGCAGCTCCATTCTACAGGGACAGTCGAATGAAAAACTGTTTTTT,NA,TRBJ1-4,TRBV7-9,TRBD1
CASTLHRQGRDTEAFF,TGTGCCAGCACCCTCCACCGGCAGGGGCGAGACACTGAAGCTTTCTTT,NA,TRBJ1-1,TRBV21-1,NA
CASSPSTGANSNQPQHF,TGTGCCAGCTCACCGTCCACAGGGGCTAATAGCAATCAGCCCCAGCATTTT,NA,TRBJ1-5,TRBV18,TRBD1
CASSSSTGNRNTIYF,TGCGCCAGCAGCTCTTCTACAGGGAATCGAAACACCATATATTTT,NA,TRBJ1-3,TRBV5-1,NA
CAWSVPGADTQYF,TGTGCCTGGAGTGTACCGGGGGCAGATACGCAGTATTTT,NA,TRBJ2-3,TRBV30,NA
CASTSRRDGYTF,TGTGCCAGTACCTCACGGCGGGATGGCTACACCTTC,NA,TRBJ1-2,TRBV19,NA